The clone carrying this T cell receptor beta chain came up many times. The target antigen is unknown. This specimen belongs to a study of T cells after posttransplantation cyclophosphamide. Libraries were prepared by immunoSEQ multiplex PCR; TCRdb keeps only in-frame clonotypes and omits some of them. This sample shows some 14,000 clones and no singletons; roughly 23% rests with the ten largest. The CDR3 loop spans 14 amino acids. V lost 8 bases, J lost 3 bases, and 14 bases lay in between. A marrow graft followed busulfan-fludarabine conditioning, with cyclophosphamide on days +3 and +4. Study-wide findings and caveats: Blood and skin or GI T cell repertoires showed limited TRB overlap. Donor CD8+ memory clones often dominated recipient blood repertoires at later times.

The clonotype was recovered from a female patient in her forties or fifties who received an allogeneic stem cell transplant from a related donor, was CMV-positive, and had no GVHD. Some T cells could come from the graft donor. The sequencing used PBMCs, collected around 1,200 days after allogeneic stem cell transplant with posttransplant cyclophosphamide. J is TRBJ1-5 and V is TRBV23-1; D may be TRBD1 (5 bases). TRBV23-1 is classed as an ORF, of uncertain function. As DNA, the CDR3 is TGCGCCAGCCAGAAACAGGTATTCAATCAGCCCCAGCATTTT. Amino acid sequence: CASQKQVFNQPQHF.